This TCR beta chain was retrieved from a study of cytomegalovirus exposure and HLA in healthy donors. With 60 Vbeta and 13 Jbeta primers, the PCR was carried out. The table came from immunoSEQ multiplex PCR; TCRdb's copy has only in-frame clones and leaves some out. The sample carries around 230,000 clones, more than 70% recorded once. Study-wide points: Data from an earlier analysis indicated that most TCR beta V segments were productive either about 90% or about 30% of the time. Some V segments, including TRBV6-2 and TRBV6-3, were excluded as indistinguishable. As a later analysis revealed, the rate of TCR association differed by HLA locus, with DRB1 most and HLA-C fewest. TCR beta sequences numbering about 17,000 were associated with HLA alleles at 0.05 false discovery rate in a later analysis.

CDR1 and CDR2 from the germline V gene are SGHAT and FQNNGV. V was pared by 4 bases and J by 2 bases, with 21 bases between. CDR3 size: 17 residues. Remarks on this clone: Antigen unknown.

This receptor was identified in a boy aged 5-17 years in good health and CMV-seronegative. V and J are TRBV11-2 and TRBJ2-7; D is ambiguous. The sample comprised PBMCs. Here the CDR3 DNA reads TGTGCCAGCAGCTCGAATCGTCACAAGACTTGGGCCTACGAGCAGTACTTC. It encodes CASSSNRHKTWAYEQYF.